These 13 T cell receptor beta chains were sequenced from one sample in a study of control samples from healthy donors and cancer patients. Some clones are missing from TCRdb's copy, which holds only in-frame ones; the method was immunoSEQ multiplex PCR. The sample holds 70,000 to 95,000 clones, approximately 87% seen once. Sequences were obtained from blood. The receptor set was obtained from a man aged 50 to 59 in good health.

DNA of the CDR3: TGTGCCAGCAGCCAAGAGGGGACTGACACAGATACGCAGTATTTT. This encodes CASSQEGTDTDTQYF. V and J are TRBV4-2 and TRBJ2-3; possible D gene TRBD2, 6 bases. Trimming stripped 0 bases from V and 2 bases from J, with 9 bases between. The CDR3 extends over 15 amino acids. Germline V gene sequence: CDR1 LGHNA, CDR2 YNFKEQ.

This clone was recorded only once. The chain uses TRBV3-1 (or the pseudogene TRBV3-2) and TRBJ2-1; D is uncertain. V shed 0 bases and J shed 9 bases, with 6 bases lying between them. The CDR3 is 12 amino acids. Germline CDR1 is LGHDT and CDR2 is YNNKEL (reference sequence). DNA for the CDR3: TGTGCCAGCAGCCAAGAATCCCGTGAGCAGTTCTTC. It codes for CASSQESREQFF.

J is TRBJ2-5 and V is TRBV18; perhaps TRBD1 as D (6 bases). Trimming took 2 bases from V and 5 from J, leaving 21 bases between them. Germline V gene lookup returns CDR1 KGHSH and CDR2 LQKENI. The CDR3 totals 17 residues. CDR3 sequence (DNA): TGTGCCAGCTCACCAAAGGGGGTAGCCCCCCTGATGGAGACCCAGTACTTC. Translating gives CASSPKGVAPLMETQYF.

This rearrangement joins TRBV6-4 to TRBJ2-2, with TRBD2 matching 7 bases. J gave up 6 bases and V 2 bases, and 6 bases lay outside the gene matches. The CDR3 totals 15 residues. Germline V gives CDR1 MRHNA, CDR2 SNTAGT. The CDR3 DNA reads as TGTGCCAGCAGTGACGGGAGGACTAGTCCCGGGGAGCTGTTTTTT. Protein: CASSDGRTSPGELFF.

Only one count was recorded for this clone. DNA for the CDR3: TGTGCCAGCAGCTCCGAACAGGGGCTCCTAGGGGGATATGGCTACACCTTC. Amino acid sequence: CASSSEQGLLGGYGYTF. This chain connects TRBV7-2 to TRBJ1-2; 7 bases agree with TRBD1. Losses at the gene ends were 4 bases for V and 5 bases for J; bases not matched to a gene: 16. The CDR3 sequence is 17 residues long. Germline V gene data show CDR1 as SGHTA and CDR2 as FQGNSA. Looking up the rest from reference TRBV7-2 and TRBJ1-2 gives the full variable domain: GAGVSQSPSNKVTEKGKDVELRCDPISGHTALYWYRQSLGQGLEFLIYFQGNSAPDKSGLPSDRFSAERTGGSVSTLTIQRTQQEDSAVYLCASSSEQGLLGGYGYTFGSGTRLTVV.

This clone was seen a handful of times. The chain recombines TRBV29-1 with TRBJ1-1; maybe TRBD1 (6 bases). CDR1 is SQVTM, CDR2 ANQGSEA, per germline. The CDR3 has 12 residues. Trimming stripped 8 bases from V and 4 bases from J, with 14 bases between. CDR3 coding DNA: TGCAGCATCGTTACAGGGAGCACTGAAGCTTTCTTT. Protein product: CSIVTGSTEAFF. The full variable domain, with the rest looked up from reference TRBV29-1 and TRBJ1-1, is SAVISQKPSRDICQRGTSLTIQCQVDSQVTMMFWYRQQPGQSLTLIATANQGSEATYESGFVIDKFPISRPNLTFSTLTVSNMSPEDSSIYLCSIVTGSTEAFFGQGTRLTVV.

V gene TRBV11-2 combines with J gene TRBJ2-3, with D unclear. CDR1 and CDR2 from the germline V gene are SGHAT and FQNNGV. The V and J ends lost 3 bases and 4 bases respectively, with 5 bases between them. CDR3 length: 12 residues. The CDR3 reads CASSLGSDTQYF. CDR3 DNA: TGTGCCAGCAGCTTGGGTTCAGATACGCAGTATTTT.

The rearrangement uses TRBV24-1 and TRBJ2-2, with no clear D. This CDR3 contains 15 residues. The V end lost 3 bases, the J end lost 3 bases, and 10 bases lay between the germline ends. Per the germline V gene, CDR1 is KGHDR and CDR2 is SFDVKD. The CDR3 reads CATSDHPADTGELFF. CDR3 nucleotides: TGTGCCACCAGTGATCACCCCGCTGACACCGGGGAGCTGTTTTTT.

V and J are TRBV6-5 and TRBJ1-2; 12 bases map to TRBD1. This CDR3 is 14 amino acids long. The trim removed 10 bases at V and 3 bases at J, leaving 6 bases unmatched. Germline V gives CDR1 MNHEY, CDR2 SVGAGI. The CDR3 is CATRDRGPDYGYTF. The CDR3 bases are TGTGCCACCCGGGACAGGGGGCCCGACTATGGCTACACCTTC.

This clone was seen once. The chain is built from TRBV10-3 and TRBJ1-1; TRBD1 might be the D (5 bases). The germline V and J ends were trimmed by 5 bases and 0 bases, with 16 bases remaining between them. The CDR3 runs to 16 residues. From germline, CDR1 is ENHRY and CDR2 SYGVKD. In DNA form, the CDR3 reads TGTGCCATCAGTCCTTTACTCGGGACTCTGAACACTGAAGCTTTCTTT. Translated, it gives CAISPLLGTLNTEAFF.

The V gene is TRBV25-1, the J gene TRBJ2-2; D is ambiguous. The CDR3 sequence is 13 residues long. V was pared by 7 bases and J by 5 bases, with 11 bases between. Germline V gene lookup returns CDR1 MGHDK and CDR2 SYGVNS. The CDR3 DNA follows: TGTGCCAGCACCAACCCGGTGACCGGGGAGCTGTTTTTT. This codes for CASTNPVTGELFF.

This clone was seen at least ten times. The V call is TRBV3-1 (or the pseudogene TRBV3-2), the J call TRBJ2-3; the match to TRBD2 covers 11 bases. CDR3 length equals 17 residues. Germline V gives CDR1 LGHDT, CDR2 YNNKEL (reference sequence). After removal of 0 bases from V and 5 bases from J, the junction contained 7 bases not matched to a gene. CDR3 nucleotides: TGTGCCAGCAGCCAAGATTTACTAGCGGGGGCTTTAGATACGCAGTATTTT. Residues: CASSQDLLAGALDTQYF.

J is TRBJ2-7 and V is TRBV9, with TRBD2 matching over 14 bases. The CDR3 has 15 residues. Germline V gene lookup returns CDR1 SGDLS and CDR2 YYNGEE. Losses at the gene ends were 3 bases for V and 3 bases for J; bases not matched to a gene: 2. The CDR3 sequence: CASSAGTSGSYEQYF. The CDR3 DNA is TGTGCCAGCAGCGCCGGGACTAGCGGGAGCTACGAGCAGTACTTC.